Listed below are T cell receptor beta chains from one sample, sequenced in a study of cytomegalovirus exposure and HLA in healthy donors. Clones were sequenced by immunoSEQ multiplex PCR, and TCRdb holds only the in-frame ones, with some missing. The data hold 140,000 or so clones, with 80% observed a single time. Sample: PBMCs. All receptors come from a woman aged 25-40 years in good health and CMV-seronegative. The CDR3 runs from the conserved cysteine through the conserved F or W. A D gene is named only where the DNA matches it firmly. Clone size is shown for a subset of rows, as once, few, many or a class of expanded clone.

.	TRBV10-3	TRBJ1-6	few	TGTGCCATCAGGACAGACTATAATTCACCCCTCCACTTT	CAIRTDYNSPLHF
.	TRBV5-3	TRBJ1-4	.	TGTGCCAGAACCCCCGGGATGAAGGAGGCCTACCTCCCCCCGCCTAATGAAAAACTGTTTTTT	CARTPGMKEAYLPPPNEKLFF
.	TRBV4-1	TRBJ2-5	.	TGCGCCAGCAGCCTCGGAGAGACCCAGTACTTC	CASSLGETQYF
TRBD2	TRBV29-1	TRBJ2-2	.	TGCAGCGTAGCGGGACTTACCGGGGAGCTGTTTTTT	CSVAGLTGELFF
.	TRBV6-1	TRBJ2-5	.	TGTGCCAGTATCCCTAGCCAGGGGTACCAAGAGACCCAGTACTTC	CASIPSQGYQETQYF
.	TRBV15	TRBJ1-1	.	TGTGCCACCAGCAGCGCCACAGGGAGCACTGAAGCTTTCTTT	CATSSATGSTEAFF
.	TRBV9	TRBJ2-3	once	TGTGCCAGCAGCGTCGCAGGGTCAGATACGCAGTATTTT	CASSVAGSDTQYF
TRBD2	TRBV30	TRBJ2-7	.	TGTGCCTGGAGTGTAGGAGTGGGACTAGCGGGTTACGAGCAGTACTTC	CAWSVGVGLAGYEQYF
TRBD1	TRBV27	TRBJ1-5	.	TGTGCCAGCAAGGCAGGGGGTACCAATCAGCCCCAGCATTTT	CASKAGGTNQPQHF
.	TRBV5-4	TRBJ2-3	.	TGTGCCAGCAGCGCCGCGGGAGATACGCAGTATTTT	CASSAAGDTQYF
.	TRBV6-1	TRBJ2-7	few	TGTGCCAGCAGTGTACAGGCTCTCTACGAGCAGTACTTC	CASSVQALYEQYF
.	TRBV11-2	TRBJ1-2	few	TGTGCCAGCAGCTTAAGGGGGGAGGGAGGCTATGGCTACACCTTC	CASSLRGEGGYGYTF
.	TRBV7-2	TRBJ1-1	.	TGTGCCAGCAGCTTACGGGGATTTAACACTGAAGCTTTCTTT	CASSLRGFNTEAFF
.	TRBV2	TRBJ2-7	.	TGTGCCAGCAGTGATCGGACTAACTCCTACGAGCAGTACTTC	CASSDRTNSYEQYF
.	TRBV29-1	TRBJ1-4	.	TGCAGCGTCGGCGGGACCTCCGGGGATGAAAAACTGTTTTTT	CSVGGTSGDEKLFF
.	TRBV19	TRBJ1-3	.	TGTGCCAGTAGTATAGGACGGGGCTCTGGAAACACCATATATTTT	CASSIGRGSGNTIYF
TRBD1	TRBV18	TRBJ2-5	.	TGTGCCAGCTCACCACCCGTTTTGGACAGGGCCCGCCAAGAGACCCAGTACTTC	CASSPPVLDRARQETQYF
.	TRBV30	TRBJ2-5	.	TGTGCCTGTCGGGACACCGGACGAGAGACCCAGTACTTC	CACRDTGRETQYF
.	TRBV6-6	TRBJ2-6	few	TGTGCCAGCAGTTACGGGACAAATACCAACGTCCTGACTTTC	CASSYGTNTNVLTF
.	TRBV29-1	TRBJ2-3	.	TGCAGCGCCGAAAGGGGATATACAGATACGCAGTATTTT	CSAERGYTDTQYF
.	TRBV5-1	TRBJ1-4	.	TGCGCCAGCAGCCCCTTCCAGGGAGGGCATGAAAAACTGTTTTTT	CASSPFQGGHEKLFF
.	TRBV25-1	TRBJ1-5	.	TGTGCCAGCAGTGCAGGGGCGTACAATCAGCCCCAGCATTTT	CASSAGAYNQPQHF
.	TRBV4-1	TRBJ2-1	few	TGCGCCAGCAGCCAAGTGAGCCTAGCGACAAGAAATGAGCAGTTCTTC	CASSQVSLATRNEQFF
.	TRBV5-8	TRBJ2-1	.	TGTGCCAGCAGCTTGGGTCTAGCAGAGCCGGATGAGCAGTTCTTC	CASSLGLAEPDEQFF
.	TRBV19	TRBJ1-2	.	TGTGCCAGTAGCAACTCTCCCCCAGGCGTTAACTATGGCTACACCTTC	CASSNSPPGVNYGYTF
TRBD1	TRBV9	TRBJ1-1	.	TGTGCCAGCAGCGTAGGGACAGGGACTGGTGAAGCTTTCTTT	CASSVGTGTGEAFF
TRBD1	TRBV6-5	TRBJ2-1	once	TGTGCCAGCAGCCGCCCAGGACAGGGAGGCAATGAGCAGTTCTTC	CASSRPGQGGNEQFF
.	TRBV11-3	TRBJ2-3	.	TGTGCCAGCAGCTTAGGCGGGGACACAGATACGCAGTATTTT	CASSLGGDTDTQYF
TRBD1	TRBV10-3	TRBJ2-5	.	TGTGCCATCAGCTCGGACAGGGACAGGGGGCGGGAGACCCAGTACTTC	CAISSDRDRGRETQYF
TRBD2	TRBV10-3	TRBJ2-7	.	TGTGCCATCAGTGACCTAGCGGGAGTACTTCCCTACGAGCAGTACTTC	CAISDLAGVLPYEQYF
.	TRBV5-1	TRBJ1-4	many	TGCGCCAGCAGCTTGCAGGGGCAATCTAATGAAAAACTGTTTTTT	CASSLQGQSNEKLFF
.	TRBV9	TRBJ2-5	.	TGTGCCAGCAGCGTAGGGGGATGGGGAGACCTCACGACCCAGTACTTC	CASSVGGWGDLTTQYF
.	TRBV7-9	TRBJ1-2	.	TGTGCCAGCAGCTATCCCGACGTTACCGTCGATCCGGCGGGCTATGGCTACACCTTC	CASSYPDVTVDPAGYGYTF
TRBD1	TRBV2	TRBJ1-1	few	TGTGCCAGCCGCATCCAGGGGGCGCGAACTGAAGCTTTCTTT	CASRIQGARTEAFF
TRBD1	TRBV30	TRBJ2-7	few	TGTGCCTGGAGTCCGATCGACAGGGGTGGATACGAGCAGTACTTC	CAWSPIDRGGYEQYF
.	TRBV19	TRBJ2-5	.	TGTGCCAGTAGTAGTGTCGGGCAAGAGACCCAGTACTTC	CASSSVGQETQYF
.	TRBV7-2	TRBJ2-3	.	TGTGCCAGCAGCTTATCCGGGAAGGAGGATACGCAGTATTTT	CASSLSGKEDTQYF
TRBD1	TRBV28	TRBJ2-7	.	TGTGCCACCCCCGGGACAGGGGGTGAACAGTACTTC	CATPGTGGEQYF
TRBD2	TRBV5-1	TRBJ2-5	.	TGCGCCAGCAGGGCTAGCGGGAGTATTGCAGAGACCCAGTACTTC	CASRASGSIAETQYF
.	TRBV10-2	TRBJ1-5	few	TGCGCCAGCAGCACAGGAGCCCAGCCCCAGCATTTT	CASSTGAQPQHF
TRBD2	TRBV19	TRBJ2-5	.	TGTGCCAGTAACCTAGCGGGAGAAGGTGGGACCCAGTACTTC	CASNLAGEGGTQYF
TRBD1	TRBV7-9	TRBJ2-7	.	TGTGCCAGCAGCTTAGCGAGGGGACAGGGATCCTCCTACGAGCAGTACTTC	CASSLARGQGSSYEQYF